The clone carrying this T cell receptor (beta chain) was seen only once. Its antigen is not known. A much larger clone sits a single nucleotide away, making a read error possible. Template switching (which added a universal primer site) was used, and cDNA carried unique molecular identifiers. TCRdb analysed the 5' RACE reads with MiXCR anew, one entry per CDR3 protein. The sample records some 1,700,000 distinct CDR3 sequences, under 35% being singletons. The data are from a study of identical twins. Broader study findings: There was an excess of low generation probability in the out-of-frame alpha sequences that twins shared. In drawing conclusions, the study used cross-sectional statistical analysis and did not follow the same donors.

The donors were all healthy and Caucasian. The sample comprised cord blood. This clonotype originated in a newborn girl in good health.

CDR3 DNA sequence: TGTGCCAGCAGTCAATTGACGACTAGCTACGATGAGCAGTTCTTC. Its protein is CASSQLTTSYDEQFF. The chain recombines TRBV25-1 with TRBJ2-1; 7 bases are shared with TRBD2. Germline assignment: CDR1 MGHDK and CDR2 SYGVNS. The CDR3 has 15 residues.